Listed below are T cell receptor beta chains from one sample, sequenced in a study of OX40 agonist ivuxolimab in advanced cancers. Only in-frame clones appear in the TCRdb table, and some are missing; sequencing was by immunoSEQ multiplex PCR. This table holds 58,000 or so clones, 80% to 90% found once. The material was CD4+ or CD8+ T cells sorted from blood, obtained in a trial of the OX40 agonist ivuxolimab. These receptor sequences come from an adult with an advanced solid tumor such as melanoma, head and neck, liver or kidney cancer. Both conserved end residues are part of each CDR3. Fields, in order: clone size, V gene, D gene, J gene, CDR3 DNA, CDR3 protein. A D gene is named only where the DNA matches it firmly. Clone size is stated in some rows and not others, as once, few, many or a class when expanded.

>-|TRBV6-6|TRBD1|TRBJ1-1
TGTGCCACCCTTGACAGGGGGAACACTGAAGCTTTCTTT
CATLDRGNTEAFF
>-|TRBV11-3|-|TRBJ1-1
TGTGCCAGCAGCCGGACAGTTAACACTGAAGCTTTCTTT
CASSRTVNTEAFF
>-|TRBV6-1|-|TRBJ2-2
TGTGCCAGCAGATCCGCGGGGCGGAACACCGGGGAGCTGTTTTTT
CASRSAGRNTGELFF
>-|TRBV10-3|TRBD2|TRBJ2-1
TGTGCCATCAGTGAGGGCAACCTAGCGGGAGCTTACAATGAGCAGTTCTTC
CAISEGNLAGAYNEQFF
>-|TRBV5-1|-|TRBJ1-1
TGCGCCAGCAGCTTGGGGATAAGGATAGACACTGAAGCTTTCTTT
CASSLGIRIDTEAFF
>-|TRBV7-2|TRBD2|TRBJ2-1
TGTGCCAGCAGCTATAGCGGGGGGGCTGTCTATGAGCAGTTCTTC
CASSYSGGAVYEQFF
>-|TRBV2|-|TRBJ2-7
TGTGCCAGCAGTGTCGCGACGGCGGGACCCTACGAGCAGTACTTC
CASSVATAGPYEQYF
>-|TRBV10-2|-|TRBJ1-3
TGCGCCAGCAGTGCCCCCGGGACTGACCTCTCTGGAAACACCATATATTTT
CASSAPGTDLSGNTIYF
>-|TRBV5-4|TRBD2|TRBJ2-3
TGTGCCAGCAGCTTGGCAAGGACTAGCGGGGGTTCTAGCACAGATACGCAGTATTTT
CASSLARTSGGSSTDTQYF
>-|TRBV5-1|-|TRBJ1-2
TGCGCCAGCACCCTGTTCGGACAGTCCTATGGCTACACCTTC
CASTLFGQSYGYTF
>-|TRBV27|-|TRBJ2-1
TGTGCCAGCAGTCATTGGGAACAGGGTTATGAGCAGTTCTTC
CASSHWEQGYEQFF
>-|TRBV27|-|TRBJ2-5
TGTGCCAGCAGTTTATCGTGGCAGCTCCAAGAGACCCAGTACTTC
CASSLSWQLQETQYF
>-|TRBV19|-|TRBJ1-1
TGTGCCAGTACTACTTCATCGAACACTGAAGCTTTCTTT
CASTTSSNTEAFF
>-|TRBV18|TRBD1|TRBJ2-7
TGTGCCAGCTCACTTAACCGGGACAGCGGATCCTACGAGCAGTACTTC
CASSLNRDSGSYEQYF
>-|TRBV7-6|TRBD2|TRBJ2-3
TGTGCCAGCAGCTCGCGGGGGGGCCCGTACACAGATACGCAGTATTTT
CASSSRGGPYTDTQYF
>-|TRBV2|TRBD1|TRBJ2-7
TGTGCCAGCAGCCCGCTACAGGGGGGCTCCTACGAGCAGTACTTC
CASSPLQGGSYEQYF
>-|TRBV27|-|TRBJ2-7
TGTGCCAGCAGTTCCTCCGGGACTCCAGGCCCCTACGAGCAGTACTTC
CASSSSGTPGPYEQYF
>-|TRBV6-1|TRBD1|TRBJ2-2
TGTGCCAGCACCCAGACAGGGTGGGCCGGGGAGCTGTTTTTT
CASTQTGWAGELFF
>-|TRBV6-5|-|TRBJ1-1
TGTGCCAGCAGTTACAGCACCGGAATTTACACTGAAGCTTTCTTT
CASSYSTGIYTEAFF
>-|TRBV9|-|TRBJ2-7
TGTGCCAGCAGCCCAAGTCGGGAGCAGTACTTC
CASSPSREQYF
>-|TRBV5-1|TRBD1|TRBJ1-1
TGCGCCAGCAGCGCTGACAGGGGGCTTAACACTGAAGCTTTCTTT
CASSADRGLNTEAFF
>-|TRBV10-3|TRBD1|TRBJ1-1
TGTGCCATCAGTGAGTCGCAGGGGGCTTCTGAAGCTTTCTTT
CAISESQGASEAFF
>few|TRBV15|-|TRBJ1-4
TGTGCCACCAGCAGAGAGAGACAGCGTAATGAAAAACTGTTTTTT
CATSRERQRNEKLFF
>-|TRBV30|-|TRBJ2-7
TGTGCCTGGAGTGTCCGAGGGAGGGGGGTCGAGCAGTACTTC
CAWSVRGRGVEQYF
>-|TRBV7-3|-|TRBJ1-1
TGTGCCAGCAGCTTGAAGGGTGGGGTCACTGAAGCTTTCTTT
CASSLKGGVTEAFF
>-|TRBV11-2|TRBD2|TRBJ2-5
TGTGCCAGCAGCGATAGCGGGGGGCCCAAGGCCCAGTACTTC
CASSDSGGPKAQYF